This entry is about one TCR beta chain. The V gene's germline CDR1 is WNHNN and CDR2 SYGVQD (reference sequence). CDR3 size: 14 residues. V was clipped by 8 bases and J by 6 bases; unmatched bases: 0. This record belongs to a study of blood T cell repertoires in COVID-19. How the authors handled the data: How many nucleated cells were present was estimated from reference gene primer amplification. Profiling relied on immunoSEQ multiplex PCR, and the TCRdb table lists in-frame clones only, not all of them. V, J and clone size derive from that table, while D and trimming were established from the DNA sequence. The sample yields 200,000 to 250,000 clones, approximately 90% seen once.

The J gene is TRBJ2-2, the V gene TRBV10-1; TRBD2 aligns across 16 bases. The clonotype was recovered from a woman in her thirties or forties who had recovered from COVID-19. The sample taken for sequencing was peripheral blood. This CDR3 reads CASGTSGRAGELFF. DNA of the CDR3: TGCGCCAGCGGGACTAGCGGGAGGGCCGGGGAGCTGTTTTTT.